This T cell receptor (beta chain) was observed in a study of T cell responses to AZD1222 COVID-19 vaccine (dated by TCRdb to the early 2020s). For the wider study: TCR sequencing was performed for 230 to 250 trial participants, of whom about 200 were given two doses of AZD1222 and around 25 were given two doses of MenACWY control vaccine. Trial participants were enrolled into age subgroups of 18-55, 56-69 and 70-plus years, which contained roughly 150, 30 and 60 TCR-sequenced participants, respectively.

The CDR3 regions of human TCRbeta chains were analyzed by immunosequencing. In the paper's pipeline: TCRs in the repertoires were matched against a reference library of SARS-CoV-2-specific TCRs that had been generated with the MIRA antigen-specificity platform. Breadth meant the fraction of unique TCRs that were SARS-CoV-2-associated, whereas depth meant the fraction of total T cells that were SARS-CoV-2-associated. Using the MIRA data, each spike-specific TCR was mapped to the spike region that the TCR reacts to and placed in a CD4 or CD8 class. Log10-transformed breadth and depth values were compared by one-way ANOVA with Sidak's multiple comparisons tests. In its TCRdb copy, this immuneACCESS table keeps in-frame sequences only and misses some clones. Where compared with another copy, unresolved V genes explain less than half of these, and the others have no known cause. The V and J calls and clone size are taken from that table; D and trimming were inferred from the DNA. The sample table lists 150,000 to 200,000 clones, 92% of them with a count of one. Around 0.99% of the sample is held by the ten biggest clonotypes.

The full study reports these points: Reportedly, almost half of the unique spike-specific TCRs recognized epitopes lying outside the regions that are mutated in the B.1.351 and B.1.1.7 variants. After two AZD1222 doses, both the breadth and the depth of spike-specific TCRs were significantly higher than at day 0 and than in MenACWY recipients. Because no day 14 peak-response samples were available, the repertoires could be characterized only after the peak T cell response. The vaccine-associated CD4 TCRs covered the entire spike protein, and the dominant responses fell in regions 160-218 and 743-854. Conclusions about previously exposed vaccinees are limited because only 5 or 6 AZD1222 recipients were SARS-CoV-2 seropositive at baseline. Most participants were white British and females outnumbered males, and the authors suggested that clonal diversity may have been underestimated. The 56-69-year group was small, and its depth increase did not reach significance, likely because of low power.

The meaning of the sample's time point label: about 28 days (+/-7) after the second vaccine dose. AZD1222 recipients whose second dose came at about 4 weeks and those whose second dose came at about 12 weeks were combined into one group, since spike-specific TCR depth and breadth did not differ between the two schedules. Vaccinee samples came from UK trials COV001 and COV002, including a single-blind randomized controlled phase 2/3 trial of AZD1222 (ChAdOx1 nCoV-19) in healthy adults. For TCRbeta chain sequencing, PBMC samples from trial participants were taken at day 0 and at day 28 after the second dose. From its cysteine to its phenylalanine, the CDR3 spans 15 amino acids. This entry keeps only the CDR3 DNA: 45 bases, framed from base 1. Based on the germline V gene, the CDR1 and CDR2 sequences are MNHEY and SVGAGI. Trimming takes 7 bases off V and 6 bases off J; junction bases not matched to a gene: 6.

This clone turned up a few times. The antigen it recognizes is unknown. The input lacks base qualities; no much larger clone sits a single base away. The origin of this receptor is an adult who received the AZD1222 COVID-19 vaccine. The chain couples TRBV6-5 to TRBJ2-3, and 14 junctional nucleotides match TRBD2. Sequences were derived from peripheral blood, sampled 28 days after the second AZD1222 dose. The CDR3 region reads CASTGTSGGADTQYF. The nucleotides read TGTGCCAGCACCGGGACTAGCGGGGGTGCGGATACGCAGTATTTT.